The clone carrying this T cell receptor beta chain was recorded many times. Its antigen is not identified. The data were taken from a study of human T cells and chemical hapten exposure. In the study overall: Patients having alopecia areata, totalis or universalis were mostly female.

Study-level results: Expanded TCRs made up significantly more big CDR3 similarity clusters than controls did.

TCRdb recomputed calls from the RACE reads with MiXCR, one row per CDR3 protein. The data contain over 300,000 distinct CDR3 sequences, roughly 5% of them singletons. Looked up from germline, CDR1 is SGDLS and CDR2 is YYNGEE. V lost 0 bases to trimming and J lost 5 bases, with 14 bases between them. The CDR3 runs 15 residues. Noted time point: pre-sensitization, week 0. Treatment in this sample: therapeutic diphenylcyclopropenone sensitization with weekly scalp DPC. It was from unfractionated whole blood that total RNA was extracted. The rearrangement joins TRBV9 to TRBJ2-5, with TRBD1 as a possible D gene (5 bases). Sequences were derived from whole blood, sampled in connection with sensitization to the hapten diphenylcyclopropenone (DPC). This receptor was identified in a woman in her fifties or sixties with alopecia areata. Some clones in this sample may be carry-over from other donors' samples. The CDR3, as DNA: TGTGCCAGCAGCGTAGGCCTGGGCAGGGCGGAGACCCAGTACTTC. It encodes CASSVGLGRAETQYF.